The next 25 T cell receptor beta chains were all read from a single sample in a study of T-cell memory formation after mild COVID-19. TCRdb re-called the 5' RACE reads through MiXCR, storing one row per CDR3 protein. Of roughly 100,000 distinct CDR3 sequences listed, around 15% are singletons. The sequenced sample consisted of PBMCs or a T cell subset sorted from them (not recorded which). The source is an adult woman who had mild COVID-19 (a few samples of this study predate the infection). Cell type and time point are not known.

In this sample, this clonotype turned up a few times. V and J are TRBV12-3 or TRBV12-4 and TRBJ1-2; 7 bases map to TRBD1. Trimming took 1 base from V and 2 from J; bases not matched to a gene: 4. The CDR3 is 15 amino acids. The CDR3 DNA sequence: TGTGCCAGCAGTTTAGGGCCGGGACAGAACTATGGCTACACCTTC. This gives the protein CASSLGPGQNYGYTF.

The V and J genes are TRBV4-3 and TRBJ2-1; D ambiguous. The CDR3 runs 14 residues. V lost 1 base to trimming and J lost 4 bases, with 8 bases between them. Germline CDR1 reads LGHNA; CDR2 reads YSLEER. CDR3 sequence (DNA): TGCGCCAGCAGCCAAGTAGGCAGTTACAATGAGCAGTTCTTC. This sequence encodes CASSQVGSYNEQFF.

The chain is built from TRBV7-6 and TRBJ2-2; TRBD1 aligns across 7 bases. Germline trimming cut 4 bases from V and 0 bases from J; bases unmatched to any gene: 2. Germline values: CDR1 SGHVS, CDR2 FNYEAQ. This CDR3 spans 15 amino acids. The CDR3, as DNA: TGTGCCAGCAGCTCGGACAGGACGAACACCGGGGAGCTGTTTTTT. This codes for CASSSDRTNTGELFF. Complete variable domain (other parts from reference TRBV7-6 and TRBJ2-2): GAGVSQSPRYKVTKRGQDVALRCDPISGHVSLYWYRQALGQGPEFLTYFNYEAQQDKSGLPNDRFSAERPEGSISTLTIQRTEQRDSAMYRCASSSDRTNTGELFFGEGSRLTVL.

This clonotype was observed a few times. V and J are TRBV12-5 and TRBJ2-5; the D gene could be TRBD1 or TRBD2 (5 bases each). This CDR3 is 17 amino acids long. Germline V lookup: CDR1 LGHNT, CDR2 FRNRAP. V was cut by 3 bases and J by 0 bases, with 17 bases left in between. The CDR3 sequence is CASGFGEKGTDQETQYF. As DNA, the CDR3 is TGTGCTAGTGGTTTTGGGGAGAAGGGGACCGACCAAGAGACCCAGTACTTC.

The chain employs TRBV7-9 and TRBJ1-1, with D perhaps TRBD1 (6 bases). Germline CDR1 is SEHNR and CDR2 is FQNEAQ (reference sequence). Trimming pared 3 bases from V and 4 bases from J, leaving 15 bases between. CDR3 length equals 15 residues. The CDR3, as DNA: TGTGCCAGCAGCTTGGGGGGGGCGTTAGGCACTGAAGCTTTCTTT. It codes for CASSLGGALGTEAFF. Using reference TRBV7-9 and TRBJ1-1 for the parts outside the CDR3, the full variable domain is DTGVSQNPRHKITKRGQNVTFRCDPISEHNRLYWYRQTLGQGPEFLTYFQNEAQLEKSRLLSDRFSAERPKGSFSTLEIQRTEQGDSAMYLCASSLGGALGTEAFFGQGTRLTVV.

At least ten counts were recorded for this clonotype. Here the CDR3 reads CASSSGTGTYEQYF. The CDR3 DNA follows: TGTGCCAGCAGCTCGGGGACAGGGACCTACGAGCAGTACTTC. The gene calls are TRBV9 and TRBJ2-7, with 9 bases fitting TRBD1. V trimming: 4 bases; J trimming: 2 bases; junction bases outside the gene matches: 4. This CDR3 has 14 amino acids. The germline gives CDR1 SGDLS, CDR2 YYNGEE. Together with reference TRBV9 and TRBJ2-7, the CDR3 gives the full variable domain: DSGVTQTPKHLITATGQRVTLRCSPRSGDLSVYWYQQSLDQGLQFLIQYYNGEERAKGNILERFSAQQFPDLHSELNLSSLELGDSALYFCASSSGTGTYEQYFGPGTRLTVT.

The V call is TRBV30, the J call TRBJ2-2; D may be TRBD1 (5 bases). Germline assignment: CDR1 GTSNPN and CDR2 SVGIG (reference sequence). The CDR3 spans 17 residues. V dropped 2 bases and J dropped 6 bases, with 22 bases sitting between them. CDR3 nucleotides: TGTGCCTGGAGTCTGACAGTGAATCTTTACGGCGCCGGGGAGCTGTTTTTT. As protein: CAWSLTVNLYGAGELFF.

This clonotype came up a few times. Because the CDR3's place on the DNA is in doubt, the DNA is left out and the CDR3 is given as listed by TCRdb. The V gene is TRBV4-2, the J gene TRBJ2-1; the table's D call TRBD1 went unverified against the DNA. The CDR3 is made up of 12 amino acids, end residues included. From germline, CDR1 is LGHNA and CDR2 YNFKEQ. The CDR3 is CASVATGTRRVF.

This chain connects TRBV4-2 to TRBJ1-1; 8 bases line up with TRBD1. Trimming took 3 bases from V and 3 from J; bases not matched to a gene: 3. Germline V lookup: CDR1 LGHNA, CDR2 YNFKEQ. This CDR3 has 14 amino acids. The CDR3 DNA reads TGTGCCAGCAGCCAGCCGGACAGGGACACTGAAGCTTTCTTT. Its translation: CASSQPDRDTEAFF.

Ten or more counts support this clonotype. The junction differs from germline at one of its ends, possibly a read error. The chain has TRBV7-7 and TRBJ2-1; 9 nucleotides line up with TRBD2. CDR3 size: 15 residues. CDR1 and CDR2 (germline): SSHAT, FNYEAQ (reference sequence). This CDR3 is CASSLETSGYNEQFF. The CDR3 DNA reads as TGTGCTAGCAGCTTAGAGACTAGCGGCTACAATGAGCAGTTCTTC.

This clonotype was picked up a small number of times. The CDR3 nucleotides are TGCGCCAGCCGCCGGTTAGGACAAGGGTACGAGCAGTACTTC. This gives the protein CASRRLGQGYEQYF. This chain joins TRBV5-1 and TRBJ2-7; the D gene is possibly TRBD1 (5 bases). CDR1 is SGHRS, CDR2 YFSETQ, per germline. V lost 7 bases and J lost 4, with 18 bases in between. The length of the CDR3 is 14 residues.

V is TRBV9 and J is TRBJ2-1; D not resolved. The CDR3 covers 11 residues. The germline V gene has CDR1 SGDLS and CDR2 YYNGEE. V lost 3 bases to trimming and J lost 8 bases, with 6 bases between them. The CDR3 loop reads CASSGDDEQFF. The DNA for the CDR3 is TGTGCCAGCAGCGGGGATGATGAGCAGTTCTTC.

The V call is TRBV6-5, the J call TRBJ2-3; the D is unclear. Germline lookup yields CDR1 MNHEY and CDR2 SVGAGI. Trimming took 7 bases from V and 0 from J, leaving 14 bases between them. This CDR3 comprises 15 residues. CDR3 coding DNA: TGTGCCAGCAAGTGGTTGCCCACTAGCACAGATACGCAGTATTTT. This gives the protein CASKWLPTSTDTQYF.

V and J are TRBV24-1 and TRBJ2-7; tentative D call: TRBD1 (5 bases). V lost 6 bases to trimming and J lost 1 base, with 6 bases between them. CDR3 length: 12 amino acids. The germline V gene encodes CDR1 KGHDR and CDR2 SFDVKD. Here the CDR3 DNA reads TGTGCCACCAGTACAGGTTCCTACGAGCAGTACTTC. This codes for CATSTGSYEQYF.

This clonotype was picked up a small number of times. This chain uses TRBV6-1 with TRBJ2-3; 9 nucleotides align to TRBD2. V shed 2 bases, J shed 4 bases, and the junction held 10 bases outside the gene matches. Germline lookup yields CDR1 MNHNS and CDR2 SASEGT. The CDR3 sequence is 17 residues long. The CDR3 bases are TGTGCCAGCAGTGAACTCGGACTAGCGAATCCCCCAGATACGCAGTATTTT. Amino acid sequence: CASSELGLANPPDTQYF.

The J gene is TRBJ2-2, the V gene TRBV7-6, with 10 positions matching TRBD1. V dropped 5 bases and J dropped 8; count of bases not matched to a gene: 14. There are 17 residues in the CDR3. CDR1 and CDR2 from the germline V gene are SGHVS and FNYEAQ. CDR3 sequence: CASSPLKGQGPPGELFF. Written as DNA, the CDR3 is TGTGCCAGCAGCCCCCTGAAGGGACAGGGGCCTCCGGGGGAGCTGTTTTTT.

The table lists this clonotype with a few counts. The CDR3 bases are TGTGCCAGCAGCTTATTGCCGGGCAACTATGGCTACACCTTC. This gives the protein CASSLLPGNYGYTF. The gene calls are TRBV7-9 and TRBJ1-2; D uncertain. The length of the CDR3 is 14 residues. Trimming cost V 2 bases and J 2 bases, with 9 bases left between them. CDR1 SEHNR and CDR2 FQNEAQ come from the germline V gene (reference sequence). Variable domain in full (rest from reference TRBV7-9 and TRBJ1-2): DTGVSQNPRHKITKRGQNVTFRCDPISEHNRLYWYRQTLGQGPEFLTYFQNEAQLEKSRLLSDRFSAERPKGSFSTLEIQRTEQGDSAMYLCASSLLPGNYGYTFGSGTRLTVV.

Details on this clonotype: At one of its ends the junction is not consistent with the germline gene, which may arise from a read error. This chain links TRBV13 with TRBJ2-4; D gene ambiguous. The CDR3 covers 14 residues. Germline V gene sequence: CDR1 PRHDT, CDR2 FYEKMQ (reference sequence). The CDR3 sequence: CASSPPLGFHIKYF. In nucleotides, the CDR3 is TGTGCCAGCAGCCCGCCGCTCGGGTTCCACATTAAGTACTTC.

CDR3 in amino acids: CASSEESLGYYSPLHF. The DNA of the CDR3 is TGTGCCAGCAGTGAAGAAAGTTTGGGGTATTATTCACCCCTCCACTTT. The chain employs TRBV25-1 and TRBJ1-6; no clear D gene. The CDR3 has 16 amino acids. Germline V gene sequence: CDR1 MGHDK, CDR2 SYGVNS. Trimming removed 2 bases at V and 8 bases at J, with 16 bases between.

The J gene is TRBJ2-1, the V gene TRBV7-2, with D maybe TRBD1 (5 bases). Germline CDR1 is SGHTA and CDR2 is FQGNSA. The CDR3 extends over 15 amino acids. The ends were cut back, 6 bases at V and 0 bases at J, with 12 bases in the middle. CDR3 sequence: CASRIGAASYNEQFF. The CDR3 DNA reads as TGTGCCAGCAGAATAGGGGCGGCCTCCTACAATGAGCAGTTCTTC.

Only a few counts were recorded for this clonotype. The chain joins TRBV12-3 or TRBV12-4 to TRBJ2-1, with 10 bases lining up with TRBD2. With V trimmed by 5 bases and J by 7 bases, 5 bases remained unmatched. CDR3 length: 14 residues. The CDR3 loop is CASSAAGGANEQFF. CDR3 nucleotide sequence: TGTGCCAGCAGTGCAGCGGGAGGGGCTAATGAGCAGTTCTTC.

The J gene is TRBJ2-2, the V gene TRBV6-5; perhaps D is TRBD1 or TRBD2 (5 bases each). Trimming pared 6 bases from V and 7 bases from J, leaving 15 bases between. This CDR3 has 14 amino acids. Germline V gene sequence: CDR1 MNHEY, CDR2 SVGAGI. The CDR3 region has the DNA TGTGCCAGCAGCGAAGGGACCTCAAGCGGGGAGCTGTTTTTT. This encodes CASSEGTSSGELFF.

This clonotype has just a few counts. The CDR3 is CSVEGTGGPTENIQYF. CDR3 nucleotide sequence: TGCAGCGTTGAAGGGACAGGGGGCCCGACCGAAAACATTCAGTACTTC. The V and J genes are TRBV29-1 and TRBJ2-4, with 11 bases identical to TRBD1. The CDR3 extends over 16 amino acids. Germline values: CDR1 SQVTM, CDR2 ANQGSEA. With V trimmed by 1 base and J by 5 bases, 7 bases remained unmatched. Drawing the rest from reference TRBV29-1 and TRBJ2-4, the complete variable domain is SAVISQKPSRDICQRGTSLTIQCQVDSQVTMMFWYRQQPGQSLTLIATANQGSEATYESGFVIDKFPISRPNLTFSTLTVSNMSPEDSSIYLCSVEGTGGPTENIQYFGAGTRLSVL.

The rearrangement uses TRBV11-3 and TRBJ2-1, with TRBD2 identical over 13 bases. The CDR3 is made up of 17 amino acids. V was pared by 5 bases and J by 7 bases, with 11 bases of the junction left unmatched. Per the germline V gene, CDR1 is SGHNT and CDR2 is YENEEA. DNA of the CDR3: TGTGCCAGCAGCCCCCGAACTAGCGGGAGGGGCGGGAATGAGCAGTTCTTC. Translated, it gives CASSPRTSGRGGNEQFF. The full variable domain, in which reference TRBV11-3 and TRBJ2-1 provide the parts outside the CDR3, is EAGVVQSPRYKIIEKKQPVAFWCNPISGHNTLYWYLQNLGQGPELLIRYENEEAVDDSQLPKDRFSAERLKGVDSTLKIQPAELGDSAVYLCASSPRTSGRGGNEQFFGPGTRLTVL.

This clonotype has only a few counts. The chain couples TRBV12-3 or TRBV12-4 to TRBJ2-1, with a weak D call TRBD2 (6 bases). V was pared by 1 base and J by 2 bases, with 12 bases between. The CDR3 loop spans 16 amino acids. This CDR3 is CASSLVAGITYNEQFF. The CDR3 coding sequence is TGTGCCAGCAGTTTAGTCGCGGGGATAACCTACAATGAGCAGTTCTTC.